One sample yielded the 28 T cell receptor beta chains listed below, sequenced in a study of blood T cell repertoires in COVID-19. Libraries were prepared by immunoSEQ multiplex PCR; TCRdb keeps only in-frame clonotypes and omits some of them. The table records around 6,300 clones, 84% of them present only once. Sequencing was performed on peripheral blood. These receptors were taken from a human donor with active COVID-19. The donor label of this sample is uncertain.

V usage is TRBV5-1 and J usage is TRBJ1-2; a weak D match, TRBD1 (6 bases). The germline CDR1 and CDR2 sequences are SGHRS and YFSETQ. V dropped 2 bases and J dropped 3 bases, with 11 bases sitting between them. There are 14 residues in the CDR3. DNA of the CDR3: TGCGCCAGCAGCTTATCGGCAGGGGACTATGGCTACACCTTC. Translated: CASSLSAGDYGYTF.

V is TRBV6-6 and J is TRBJ2-5; 12 nucleotides agree with TRBD2. Germline V CDR1 and CDR2: MNHNY, SVGAGI (reference sequence). The CDR3 sequence is 15 residues long. Trimming removed 5 bases from V and 4 bases from J; junction bases left unmatched: 5. As DNA, the CDR3 is TGTGCCAGCAGTCGAAGACTAGCGGGGGTAGAGACCCAGTACTTC. This sequence encodes CASSRRLAGVETQYF.

V is TRBV19 and J is TRBJ2-6; TRBD1 is a possible D gene (5 bases). Germline-derived CDR1 and CDR2 are LNHDA and SQIVND (reference sequence). V lost 4 bases to trimming and J lost 1 base, with 8 bases between them. The CDR3 contains 15 residues. The CDR3 DNA sequence: TGTGCCAGTAGTAACCCAGGGTCTGGGGCCAACGTCCTGACTTTC. It is translated as CASSNPGSGANVLTF.

This chain uses TRBV6-1 with TRBJ1-1; D not resolved. Germline values: CDR1 MNHNS, CDR2 SASEGT. CDR3 length: 13 residues. The V end was cut by 1 base, the J end by 14 bases, with 17 bases between. This CDR3 reads CASSEEVHSSLFF. As DNA, the CDR3 is TGTGCCAGCAGTGAAGAAGTCCACTCATCCCTCTTCTTT.

The chain combines TRBV4-1 with TRBJ1-4; 10 positions agree with TRBD1. CDR1 is MGHRA, CDR2 YSYEKL, per germline. The CDR3 contains 16 residues. Germline trimming cut 3 bases from V and 7 bases from J; bases unmatched to any gene: 8. The CDR3 nucleotides are TGCGCCAGCAGCCACGAAAAGACAGGGGGCGGTGAAAAACTGTTTTTT. Its translation: CASSHEKTGGGEKLFF.

The V and J genes are TRBV6-5 and TRBJ2-7, with 8 bases that match TRBD1. This CDR3 is built from 15 residues. Per the germline V gene, CDR1 is MNHEY and CDR2 is SVGAGI. V trimming: 6 bases; J trimming: 4 bases; junction bases outside the gene matches: 11. The CDR3 is CASRPTGGGLYEQYF. The CDR3 nucleotides are TGTGCCAGCAGACCAACAGGGGGTGGGCTATACGAGCAGTACTTC.

This clone appeared once. This chain uses TRBV3-1 (or the pseudogene TRBV3-2) with TRBJ2-1; TRBD1 agrees at 8 bases. From germline, CDR1 is LGHDT and CDR2 YNNKEL (reference sequence). The length of the CDR3 is 16 residues. The ends lost 3 bases at V and 3 bases at J; junction bases unmatched: 7. This chain's CDR3 is CASSQEATGGYNEQFF. The CDR3 DNA reads TGTGCCAGCAGCCAGGAGGCAACAGGGGGCTACAATGAGCAGTTCTTC.

This clone was observed a few times. V and J are TRBV2 and TRBJ2-2; 9 nucleotides align to TRBD2. Germline values: CDR1 SNHLY, CDR2 FYNNEI. The CDR3 is 16 amino acids. V gave up 2 bases and J gave up 1 base; unmatched junction bases: 2. The CDR3 region is CASSELSGGNTGELFF. The CDR3 DNA is TGTGCCAGCAGTGAACTTAGCGGGGGGAACACCGGGGAGCTGTTTTTT.

CDR3 nucleotides: TGCAGCGTTGACTGGGACAGAGGATACACCTTC. Protein sequence: CSVDWDRGYTF. V is TRBV29-1 and J is TRBJ1-2, with TRBD1 matching over 7 bases. The CDR3 runs to 11 residues. Germline lookup yields CDR1 SQVTM and CDR2 ANQGSEA. V lost 3 bases and J lost 11; bases outside the gene matches: 6.

V usage is TRBV2 and J usage is TRBJ2-5, with 7 positions matching TRBD1. With 4 bases clipped from V and 3 bases from J, the junction kept 2 bases outside the gene matches. The CDR3 consists of 13 residues. Germline V lookup: CDR1 SNHLY, CDR2 FYNNEI. The CDR3 DNA follows: TGTGCCAGCAGTGGCGACAGGGAAGAGACCCAGTACTTC. It codes for CASSGDREETQYF.

The rearrangement uses TRBV27 and TRBJ1-1; 12 nucleotides line up with TRBD1. The CDR3 length is 16 residues. V dropped 5 bases and J dropped 5; count of bases not matched to a gene: 9. Germline V gene data show CDR1 as MNHEY and CDR2 as SMNVEV (reference sequence). The CDR3 spells CASSLRDRGRRTEAFF. In DNA, the CDR3 is TGTGCCAGCAGTCTGAGGGACAGGGGGCGCCGGACTGAAGCTTTCTTT.

The chain has TRBV18 and TRBJ2-7; a weak D match, TRBD1 (6 bases). Trimming cost V 3 bases and J 3 bases, with 12 bases left between them. The CDR3 loop spans 14 amino acids. Germline values: CDR1 KGHSH, CDR2 LQKENI. The CDR3 here is CASSPTDRSYEQYF. CDR3 DNA: TGTGCCAGCTCACCGACCGACAGGAGCTACGAGCAGTACTTC.

The chain is built from TRBV7-2 and TRBJ1-4, with TRBD1 as a possible D gene (6 bases). Germline assignment: CDR1 SGHTA and CDR2 FQGNSA. The germline V and J ends were trimmed by 6 bases and 8 bases, with 22 bases remaining between them. The CDR3 extends over 16 amino acids. The CDR3 spells CASSQNLPGEGEKLFF. DNA for the CDR3: TGTGCCAGCAGTCAAAACTTGCCAGGGGAGGGCGAAAAACTGTTTTTT.

The chain joins TRBV7-9 to TRBJ1-2; no definite D call. CDR3 length: 11 residues. V dropped 5 bases and J dropped 4 bases, with 5 bases sitting between them. Germline CDR1 reads SEHNR; CDR2 reads FQNEAQ (reference sequence). CDR3: CASSKSYGYTF. The CDR3 DNA is TGTGCCAGCAGCAAGAGCTATGGCTACACCTTC.

V usage is TRBV15 and J usage is TRBJ1-5; 7 nucleotides line up with TRBD1. The length of the CDR3 is 16 residues. Germline V CDR1 and CDR2: LNHNV, YYDKDF (reference sequence). The junction had 9 bases not matched to a gene; V was cut back by 2 bases and J by 5 bases. The CDR3 loop reads CATSRKTGSPYQPQHF. The DNA of the CDR3 is TGTGCCACCAGCAGAAAGACAGGGTCTCCGTATCAGCCCCAGCATTTT.

The gene calls are TRBV4-1 and TRBJ2-1; D gene uncertain. Germline CDR1 reads MGHRA; CDR2 reads YSYEKL. There are 14 residues in the CDR3. Trimming stripped 1 base from V and 5 bases from J, with 9 bases between. CDR3: CASSQAGRNNEQFF. CDR3 nucleotides: TGCGCCAGCAGCCAAGCCGGCAGGAACAATGAGCAGTTCTTC.

The chain has TRBV6-1 and TRBJ1-2; D remains unclear. The V gene's germline CDR1 is MNHNS and CDR2 SASEGT. V lost 3 bases to trimming and J lost 3 bases, with 14 bases between them. The CDR3 is 15 amino acids. The CDR3 reads CASSDFPRGHYGYTF. Written as DNA, the CDR3 is TGTGCCAGCAGTGATTTCCCACGCGGCCACTATGGCTACACCTTC.

CDR3 protein: CAGSSGGSSYEQYF. DNA for the CDR3: TGTGCCGGATCTAGCGGGGGGTCTTCCTACGAGCAGTACTTC. The chain carries TRBV3-1 (or the pseudogene TRBV3-2) and TRBJ2-7; TRBD2 matches 11 bases. The ends lost 11 bases at V and 1 base at J; junction bases unmatched: 7. The CDR3 sequence is 14 residues long. Looked up from germline, CDR1 is LGHDT and CDR2 is YNNKEL (reference sequence).

This chain uses TRBV5-1 with TRBJ2-4; 11 bases agree with TRBD2. From germline, CDR1 is SGHRS and CDR2 YFSETQ. This CDR3 is 15 amino acids long. The trim removed 3 bases at V and 1 base at J, leaving 0 bases unmatched. Written as DNA, the CDR3 is TGCGCCAGCAGCTGGACTAGCGGGGCCAAAAACATTCAGTACTTC. Amino acids: CASSWTSGAKNIQYF.

This chain joins TRBV20-1 and TRBJ2-3, with a weak D call TRBD2 (7 bases). This CDR3 contains 15 residues. The germline CDR1 and CDR2 sequences are DFQATT and SNEGSKA (reference sequence). Trimming removed 3 bases at V and 4 bases at J, with 17 bases between. The CDR3 bases are TGCAGTGCTAGTTCGTCGGGGGGCGTGGCAGATACGCAGTATTTT. Translation gives CSASSSGGVADTQYF.

This chain joins TRBV4-3 and TRBJ2-1, with TRBD2 matching 11 bases. CDR3 length: 16 residues. Germline trimming cut 2 bases from V and 8 bases from J; bases unmatched to any gene: 8. The germline gives CDR1 LGHNA, CDR2 YSLEER. As DNA, the CDR3 is TGCGCCAGCAGCCAACGGGCTAGCGGGGGGACGTATGAGCAGTTCTTC. As protein: CASSQRASGGTYEQFF.

The chain couples TRBV6-5 to TRBJ2-1; 9 nucleotides agree with TRBD2. V gave up 11 bases and J gave up 0 bases; unmatched junction bases: 8. Per the germline V gene, CDR1 is MNHEY and CDR2 is SVGAGI. There are 15 residues in the CDR3. The CDR3 region has the DNA TGTGCCGCTACAATAGCGGGAGCCTCCTACAATGAGCAGTTCTTC. Its protein is CAATIAGASYNEQFF.

This chain connects TRBV11-2 to TRBJ2-7, with unresolved D. The CDR3 totals 13 residues. CDR1 is SGHAT and CDR2 is FQNNGV in the germline V gene. V was trimmed by 1 base and J by 2 bases, leaving 6 bases between them. The CDR3 DNA follows: TGTGCCAGCAGCTTAGCGCCAGCCTACGAGCAGTACTTC. Protein: CASSLAPAYEQYF.

The genes are TRBV27 and TRBJ1-5, with no clear D. This CDR3 is 16 amino acids long. With 6 bases removed from V and 0 bases from J, the gap between germline ends came to 15 bases. From germline, CDR1 is MNHEY and CDR2 SMNVEV (reference sequence). CDR3 region: CASRQWAEYSNQPQHF. In nucleotides, the CDR3 is TGTGCCAGCAGACAATGGGCAGAATATAGCAATCAGCCCCAGCATTTT.

In its sample, this clone was seen a few times. The rearrangement joins TRBV5-8 to TRBJ2-7, with D perhaps matching TRBD2 (6 bases). The CDR3 is made up of 14 amino acids. The V end was cut by 0 bases, the J end by 2 bases, with 9 bases between. CDR1 and CDR2 (germline): SGHTS, YDEGEE. This CDR3 reads CASSLERGTYEQYF. The DNA for the CDR3 is TGTGCCAGCAGCTTGGAACGGGGGACCTACGAGCAGTACTTC.

The rearrangement links TRBV7-4 to TRBJ1-5; D call uncertain. This CDR3 has 15 residues. Germline V CDR1 and CDR2: SGHVT, SQSDAQ. V was clipped by 5 bases and J by 0 bases, with 11 bases between them. In nucleotides, the CDR3 is TGTGCCAGCAGCCCCCGGGAGGATAGCAATCAGCCCCAGCATTTT. Protein product: CASSPREDSNQPQHF.

CDR3 residues: CASSLRDSGDSPLHF. CDR3 DNA: TGCGCCAGCAGCCTCCGGGACAGTGGTGATTCACCCCTCCACTTT. The chain couples TRBV5-1 to TRBJ1-6; 7 bases fit TRBD1. CDR1 is SGHRS, CDR2 YFSETQ, per germline. The V gene end was trimmed by 4 bases and the J gene end by 8 bases; junction bases not matched to a gene: 9. CDR3 length: 15 amino acids.

The V call is TRBV28, the J call TRBJ1-1; 7 bases align to TRBD1. The CDR3 totals 14 residues. The V gene's germline CDR1 is MDHEN and CDR2 SYDVKM. The ends lost 2 bases at V and 3 bases at J; junction bases unmatched: 3. The CDR3 loop reads CASSLGGGYTEAFF. For the CDR3, the DNA is TGTGCCAGCAGTTTAGGAGGGGGCTACACTGAAGCTTTCTTT.